Listed here is a single T cell receptor (beta chain). The CDR3 contains 15 residues. V dropped 9 bases and J dropped 4 bases, with 22 bases sitting between them. CDR1 is LNHDA, CDR2 SQIVND, per germline (reference sequence). This sample stems from a study of PD-L1 blockade in urothelial cancer. Study information: The analyses of blood took place 3 weeks (second dose) and 6 weeks after treatment start.

Measured with immunoSEQ multiplex PCR; TCRdb has only the in-frame clones, and not every one. The sample yields around 120,000 clones, more than 85% seen once. Time point specified: peripheral blood 6 weeks after treatment start. The TCR comes from a man aged 55 to 70 with urothelial cancer. Sequences were derived from PBMCs, sampled around atezolizumab (anti-PD-L1) treatment. This chain joins TRBV19 and TRBJ2-7; TRBD2 might be the D (7 bases). Here the CDR3 reads CARRGRAGSYYEQYF. Here the CDR3 DNA reads TGTGCCAGGAGGGGGAGGGCAGGGAGTTATTACGAGCAGTACTTC.